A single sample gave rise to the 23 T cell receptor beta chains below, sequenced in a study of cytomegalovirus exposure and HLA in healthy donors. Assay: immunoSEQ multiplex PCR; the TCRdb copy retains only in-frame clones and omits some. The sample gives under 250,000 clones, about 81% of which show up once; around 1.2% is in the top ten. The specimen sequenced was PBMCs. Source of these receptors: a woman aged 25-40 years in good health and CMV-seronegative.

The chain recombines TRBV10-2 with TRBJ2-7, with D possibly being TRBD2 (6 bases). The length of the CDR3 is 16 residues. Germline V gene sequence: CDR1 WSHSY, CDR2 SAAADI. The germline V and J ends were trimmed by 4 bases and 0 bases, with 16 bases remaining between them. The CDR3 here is CASSGSGGTSSYEQYF. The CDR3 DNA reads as TGCGCCAGCAGTGGATCCGGCGGGACCTCCTCCTACGAGCAGTACTTC.

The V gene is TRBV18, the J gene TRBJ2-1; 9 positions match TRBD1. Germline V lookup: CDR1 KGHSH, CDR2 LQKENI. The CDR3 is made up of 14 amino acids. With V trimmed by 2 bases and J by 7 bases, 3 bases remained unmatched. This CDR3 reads CASSPGTGWNEQFF. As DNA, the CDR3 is TGTGCCAGCTCACCAGGGACAGGGTGGAATGAGCAGTTCTTC. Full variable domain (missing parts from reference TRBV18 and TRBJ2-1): NAGVMQNPRHLVRRRGQEARLRCSPMKGHSHVYWYRQLPEEGLKFMVYLQKENIIDESGMPKERFSAEFPKEGPSILRIQQVVRGDSAAYFCASSPGTGWNEQFFGPGTRLTVL.

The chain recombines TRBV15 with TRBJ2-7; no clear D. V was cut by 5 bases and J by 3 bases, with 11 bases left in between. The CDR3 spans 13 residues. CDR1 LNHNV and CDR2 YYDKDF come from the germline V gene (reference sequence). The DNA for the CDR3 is TGTGCCACCAGCGCCGGCAACAGCTACGAGCAGTACTTC. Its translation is CATSAGNSYEQYF.

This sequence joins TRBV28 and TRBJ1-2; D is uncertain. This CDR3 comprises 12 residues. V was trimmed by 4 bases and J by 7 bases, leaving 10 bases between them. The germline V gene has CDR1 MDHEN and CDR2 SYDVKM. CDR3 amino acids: CASSSPTTGYTF. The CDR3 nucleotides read TGTGCCAGCAGTTCCCCTACTACTGGCTACACCTTC.

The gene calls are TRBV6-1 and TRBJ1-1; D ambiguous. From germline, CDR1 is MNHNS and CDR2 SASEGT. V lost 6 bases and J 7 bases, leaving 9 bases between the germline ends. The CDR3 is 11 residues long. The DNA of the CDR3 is TGTGCCAGCAGAACGGCGGGTGAAGCTTTCTTT. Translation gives CASRTAGEAFF.

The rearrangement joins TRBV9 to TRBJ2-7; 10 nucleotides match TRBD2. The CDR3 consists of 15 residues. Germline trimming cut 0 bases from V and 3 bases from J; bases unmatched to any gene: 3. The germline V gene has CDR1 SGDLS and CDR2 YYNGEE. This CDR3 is CASSVGTSGLYEQYF. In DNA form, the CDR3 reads TGTGCCAGCAGCGTAGGGACTAGCGGCCTCTACGAGCAGTACTTC.

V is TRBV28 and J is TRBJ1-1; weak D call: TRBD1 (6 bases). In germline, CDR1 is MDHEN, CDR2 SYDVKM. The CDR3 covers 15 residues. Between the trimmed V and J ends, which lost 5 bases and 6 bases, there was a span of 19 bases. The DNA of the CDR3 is TGTGCCAGCAGTCCTCCCGCGGGCGGGGGGCCTGAAGCTTTCTTT. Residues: CASSPPAGGGPEAFF. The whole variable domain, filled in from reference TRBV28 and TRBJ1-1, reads DVKVTQSSRYLVKRTGEKVFLECVQDMDHENMFWYRQDPGLGLRLIYFSYDVKMKEKGDIPEGYSVSREKKERFSLILESASTNQTSMYLCASSPPAGGGPEAFFGQGTRLTVV.

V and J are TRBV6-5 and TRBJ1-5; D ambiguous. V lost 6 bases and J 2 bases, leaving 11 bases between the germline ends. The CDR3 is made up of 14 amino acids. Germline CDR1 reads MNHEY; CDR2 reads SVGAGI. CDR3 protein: CASRLRSGNQPQHF. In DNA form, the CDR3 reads TGTGCCAGCAGGCTCCGTTCGGGCAATCAGCCCCAGCATTTT.

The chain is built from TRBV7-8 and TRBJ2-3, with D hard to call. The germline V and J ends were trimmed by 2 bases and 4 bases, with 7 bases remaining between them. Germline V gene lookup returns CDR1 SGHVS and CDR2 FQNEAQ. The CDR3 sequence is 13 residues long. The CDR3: CASSLMLADTQYF. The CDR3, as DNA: TGTGCCAGCAGCTTAATGCTAGCAGATACGCAGTATTTT. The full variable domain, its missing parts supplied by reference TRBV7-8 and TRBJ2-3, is GAGVSQSPRYKVAKRGQDVALRCDPISGHVSLFWYQQALGQGPEFLTYFQNEAQLDKSGLPSDRFFAERPEGSVSTLKIQRTQQEDSAVYLCASSLMLADTQYFGPGTRLTVL.

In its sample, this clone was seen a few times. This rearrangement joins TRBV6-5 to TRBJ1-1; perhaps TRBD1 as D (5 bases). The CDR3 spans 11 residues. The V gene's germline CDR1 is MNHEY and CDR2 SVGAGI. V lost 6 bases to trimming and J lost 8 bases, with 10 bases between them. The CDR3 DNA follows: TGTGCCAGCAGGCGCTCAGGGGAAGCTTTCTTT. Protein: CASRRSGEAFF.

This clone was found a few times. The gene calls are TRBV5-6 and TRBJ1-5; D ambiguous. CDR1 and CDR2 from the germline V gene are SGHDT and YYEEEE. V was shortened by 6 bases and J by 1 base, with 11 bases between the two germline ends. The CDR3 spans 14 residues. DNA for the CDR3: TGTGCCAGCATGTTTCAGTCGAGCAATCAGCCCCAGCATTTT. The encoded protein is CASMFQSSNQPQHF. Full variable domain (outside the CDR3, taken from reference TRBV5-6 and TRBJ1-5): DAGVTQSPTHLIKTRGQQVTLRCSPKSGHDTVSWYQQALGQGPQFIFQYYEEEERQRGNFPDRFSGHQFPNYSSELNVNALLLGDSALYLCASMFQSSNQPQHFGDGTRLSIL.

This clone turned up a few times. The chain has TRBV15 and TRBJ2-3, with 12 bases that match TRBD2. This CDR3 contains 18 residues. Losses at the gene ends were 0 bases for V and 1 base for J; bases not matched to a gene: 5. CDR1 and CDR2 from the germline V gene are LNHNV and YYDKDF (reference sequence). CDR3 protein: CATSRDWGLAGRTDTQYF. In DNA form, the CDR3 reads TGTGCCACCAGCAGAGACTGGGGACTAGCGGGCCGCACAGATACGCAGTATTTT.

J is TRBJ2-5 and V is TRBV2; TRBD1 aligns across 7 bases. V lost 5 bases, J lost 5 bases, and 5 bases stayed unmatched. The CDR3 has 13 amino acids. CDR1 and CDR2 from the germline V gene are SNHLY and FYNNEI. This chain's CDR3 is CASSRDREETQYF. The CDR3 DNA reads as TGTGCCAGCAGTAGAGACAGGGAGGAGACCCAGTACTTC. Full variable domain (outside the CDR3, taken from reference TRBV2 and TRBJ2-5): EPEVTQTPSHQVTQMGQEVILRCVPISNHLYFYWYRQILGQKVEFLVSFYNNEISEKSEIFDDQFSVERPDGSNFTLKIRSTKLEDSAMYFCASSRDREETQYFGPGTRLLVL.

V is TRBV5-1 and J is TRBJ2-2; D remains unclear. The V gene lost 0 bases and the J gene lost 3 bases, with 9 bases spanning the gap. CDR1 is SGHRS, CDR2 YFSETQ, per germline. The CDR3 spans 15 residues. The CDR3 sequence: CASSLDLLYTGELFF. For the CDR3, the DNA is TGCGCCAGCAGCTTGGACCTACTCTACACCGGGGAGCTGTTTTTT. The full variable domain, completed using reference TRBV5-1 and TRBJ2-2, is KAGVTQTPRYLIKTRGQQVTLSCSPISGHRSVSWYQQTPGQGLQFLFEYFSETQRNKGNFPGRFSGRQFSNSRSEMNVSTLELGDSALYLCASSLDLLYTGELFFGEGSRLTVL.

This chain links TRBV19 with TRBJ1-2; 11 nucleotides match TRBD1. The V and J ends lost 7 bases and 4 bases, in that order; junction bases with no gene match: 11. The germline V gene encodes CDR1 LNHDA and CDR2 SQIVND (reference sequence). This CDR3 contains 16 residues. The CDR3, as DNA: TGTGCCAGTACCGATTGGGGACAGGGGGGCCTCTATGGCTACACCTTC. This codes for CASTDWGQGGLYGYTF.

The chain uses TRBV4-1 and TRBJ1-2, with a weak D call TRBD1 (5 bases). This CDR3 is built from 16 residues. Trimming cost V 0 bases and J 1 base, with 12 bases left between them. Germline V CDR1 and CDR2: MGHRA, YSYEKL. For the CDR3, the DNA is TGCGCCAGCAGCCAAGACCCCTGGGGGGATAACTATGGCTACACCTTC. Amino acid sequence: CASSQDPWGDNYGYTF.

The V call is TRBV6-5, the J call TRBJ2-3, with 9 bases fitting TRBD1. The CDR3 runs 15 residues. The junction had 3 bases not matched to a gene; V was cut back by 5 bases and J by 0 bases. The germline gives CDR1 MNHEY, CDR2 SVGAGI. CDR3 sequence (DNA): TGTGCCAGCAGTGGGACAGGGAGAAGCACAGATACGCAGTATTTT. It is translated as CASSGTGRSTDTQYF.

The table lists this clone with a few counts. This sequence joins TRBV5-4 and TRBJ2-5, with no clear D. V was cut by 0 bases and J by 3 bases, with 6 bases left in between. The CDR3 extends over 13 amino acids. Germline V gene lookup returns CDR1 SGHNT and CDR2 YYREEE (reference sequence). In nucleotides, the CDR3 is TGTGCCAGCAGCTTGGTGCAGGAAGAGACCCAGTACTTC. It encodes CASSLVQEETQYF.

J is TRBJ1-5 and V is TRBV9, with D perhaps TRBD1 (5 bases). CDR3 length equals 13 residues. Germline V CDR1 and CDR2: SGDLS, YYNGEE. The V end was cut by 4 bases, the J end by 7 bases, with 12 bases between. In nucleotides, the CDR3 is TGTGCCAGCAGCCGATGGGGGGAACAGCCCCAGCATTTT. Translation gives CASSRWGEQPQHF. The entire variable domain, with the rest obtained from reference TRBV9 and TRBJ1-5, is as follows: DSGVTQTPKHLITATGQRVTLRCSPRSGDLSVYWYQQSLDQGLQFLIQYYNGEERAKGNILERFSAQQFPDLHSELNLSSLELGDSALYFCASSRWGEQPQHFGDGTRLSIL.

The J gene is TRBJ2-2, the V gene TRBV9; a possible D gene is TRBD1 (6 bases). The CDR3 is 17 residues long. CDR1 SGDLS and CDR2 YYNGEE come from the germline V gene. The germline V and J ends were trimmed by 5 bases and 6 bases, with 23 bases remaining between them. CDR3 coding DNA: TGTGCCAGCAGTGCCCCCGGGACACACTATGGAGCCGGGGAGCTGTTTTTT. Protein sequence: CASSAPGTHYGAGELFF.

CDR3 sequence (DNA): TGTGCCAGCAGGACGGGACAGAGCTCTGGAAACACCATATATTTT. Amino acids: CASRTGQSSGNTIYF. The chain couples TRBV2 to TRBJ1-3; TRBD1 aligns across 7 bases. With 6 bases clipped from V and 0 bases from J, the junction kept 5 bases outside the gene matches. Per germline, CDR1 SNHLY and CDR2 FYNNEI. This CDR3 contains 15 residues.

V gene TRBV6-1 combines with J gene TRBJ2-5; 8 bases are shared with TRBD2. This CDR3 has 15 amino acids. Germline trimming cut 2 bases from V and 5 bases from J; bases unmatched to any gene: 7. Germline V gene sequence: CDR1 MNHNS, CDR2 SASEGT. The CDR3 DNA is TGTGCCAGCAGTGAATTAGCGGGGCCCCCGGAGACCCAGTACTTC. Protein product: CASSELAGPPETQYF.

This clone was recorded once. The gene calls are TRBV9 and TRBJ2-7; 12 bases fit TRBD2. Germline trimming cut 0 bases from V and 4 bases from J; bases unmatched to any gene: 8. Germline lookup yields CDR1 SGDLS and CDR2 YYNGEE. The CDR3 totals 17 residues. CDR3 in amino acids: CASSVGLAGVAGYEQYF. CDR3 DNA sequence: TGTGCCAGCAGCGTAGGACTAGCGGGAGTAGCGGGGTACGAGCAGTACTTC.